In this sample, the clone carrying this TCR beta chain turned up many times. Its target is not known. This record belongs to a study of type 1 and type 2 diabetes patients. The overall study: Samples came from type 1 diabetic, type 2 diabetic or nondiabetic people, recruited in China. Magnetic bead positive selection isolated CD4+ or CD8+ T cells from PBMCs.

Genomic DNA was the PCR template. Multiplex PCR with 30 forward and 13 reverse primers amplified the TCR beta CDR3. TCRdb reprocessed the multiplex PCR reads with MiXCR, giving one entry per CDR3 protein. Here the sample spans fewer than 300,000 distinct CDR3 sequences, around 47% being singletons. Study-wide results and limits: Both CD4+ and CD8+ type 2 diabetes repertoires showed significantly higher diversity than type 1.

All diabetic donors were classified as either type 1 or type 2 diabetes. CDR3 length: 12 residues. Trimming stripped 4 bases from V and 8 bases from J, with 9 bases between. The germline CDR1 and CDR2 sequences are ENHRY and SYGVKD. The specimen was peripheral blood mononuclear cells (PBMCs). The clonotype originates from a man aged 18 to 35 with type 2 diabetes. The rearrangement uses TRBV10-3 and TRBJ2-1; D is uncertain. The CDR3 sequence: CAISGTDYEQFF. CDR3 coding DNA: TGTGCCATCAGTGGTACTGACTATGAGCAGTTCTTC.